This record looks at one TCR beta chain sequence and its context. The antigen is unknown. The PCR made use of 60 Vbeta and 13 Jbeta primers. Using immunoSEQ multiplex PCR, the repertoire was profiled, and TCRdb retains in-frame clones only, with some absent. This table has 150,000 to 180,000 clones, 85% appearing once. These data are taken from a study of cytomegalovirus exposure and HLA in healthy donors. This CDR3 region has 16 residues. Germline values: CDR1 GTSNPN, CDR2 SVGIG (reference sequence). V was cut by 4 bases and J by 3 bases, with 22 bases left in between. Study results and limitations: About 87% or about 30% of the time was how often most TCR beta V segments were productive, according to an earlier analysis.

The rearrangement links TRBV30 to TRBJ2-7; weak D call: TRBD1 (5 bases). The TCR sequence derives from a woman younger than 30 in good health and CMV-seronegative. The sample consisted of PBMCs. CDR3 in amino acids: CAWTERLSRVNYEQYF. CDR3 sequence (DNA): TGTGCCTGGACCGAACGCCTGAGCAGGGTGAACTACGAGCAGTACTTC.